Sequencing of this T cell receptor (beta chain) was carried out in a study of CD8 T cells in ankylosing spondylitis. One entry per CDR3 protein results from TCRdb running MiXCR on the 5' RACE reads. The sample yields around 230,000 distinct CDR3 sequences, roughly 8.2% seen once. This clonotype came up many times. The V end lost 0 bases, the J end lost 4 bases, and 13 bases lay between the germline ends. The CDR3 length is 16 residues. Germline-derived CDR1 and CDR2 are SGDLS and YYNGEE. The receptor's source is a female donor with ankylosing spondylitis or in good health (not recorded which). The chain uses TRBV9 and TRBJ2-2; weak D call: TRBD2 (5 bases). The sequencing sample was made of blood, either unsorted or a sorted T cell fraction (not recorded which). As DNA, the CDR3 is TGTGCCAGCAGCGTAGCATACGGCGGGCCCACCGGGGAGCTGTTTTTT. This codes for CASSVAYGGPTGELFF.